This is a list of T cell receptor beta chains from one sample in a study of control samples from healthy donors and cancer patients. Produced via immunoSEQ multiplex PCR; TCRdb's table is partial and in-frame only. The sample records 160,000 or so clones, 90% to 95% being singletons. Input material: PBMCs. Receptors originate from a man aged 55 to 69 with colorectal cancer. Each CDR3 is given with its conserved first and last residue. Each record gives: J gene, D gene, V gene, clone size, CDR3 DNA, CDR3 protein. The D gene is left open where the match is weak. Size values are once, few and many counts, or a class for expanded clones, and some rows have none.

J gene: TRBJ1-6
D gene: -
V gene: TRBV3-1/TRBV3-2
clone size: -
CDR3 DNA: TGTGCCAGCAGCCAAGCGGGGGGCTTTTCACCCCTCCACTTT
CDR3 protein: CASSQAGGFSPLHF

J gene: TRBJ1-5
D gene: -
V gene: TRBV7-2
clone size: -
CDR3 DNA: TGTGCCAGCAGCTTAGGAGGGGTGGGGCAGCCCCAGCATTTT
CDR3 protein: CASSLGGVGQPQHF

J gene: TRBJ1-2
D gene: -
V gene: TRBV6-1
clone size: -
CDR3 DNA: TGTGCCAGCACCTCAGGAGGGACCTACACCTTC
CDR3 protein: CASTSGGTYTF

J gene: TRBJ1-1
D gene: -
V gene: TRBV5-1
clone size: -
CDR3 DNA: TGCGCCAGCAGCTTGTGGGGTCCGAACACTGAAGCTTTCTTT
CDR3 protein: CASSLWGPNTEAFF

J gene: TRBJ2-5
D gene: TRBD2
V gene: TRBV19
clone size: -
CDR3 DNA: TGTGCCAGTAGTATAGGGACTAGCGCCGCCGGGGCCCAGTACTTC
CDR3 protein: CASSIGTSAAGAQYF

J gene: TRBJ1-6
D gene: -
V gene: TRBV7-9
clone size: -
CDR3 DNA: TGTGCCAGCAGCTCCTCGGGCGTGGTTGATTCACCCCTCCACTTT
CDR3 protein: CASSSSGVVDSPLHF

J gene: TRBJ1-6
D gene: -
V gene: TRBV5-8
clone size: -
CDR3 DNA: TGTGCCAGCAGCACGGGTCAGAATTCACCCCTCCACTTT
CDR3 protein: CASSTGQNSPLHF

J gene: TRBJ1-6
D gene: -
V gene: TRBV4-1
clone size: -
CDR3 DNA: TGCGCCAGCAGCCAAGATCGCTCACAGGGTTATTCACCCCTCCACTTT
CDR3 protein: CASSQDRSQGYSPLHF

J gene: TRBJ1-6
D gene: TRBD1
V gene: TRBV5-4
clone size: few
CDR3 DNA: TGTGCCAGCAGCTCAAACAGGGGGTTAGGTTCACCCCTCCACTTT
CDR3 protein: CASSSNRGLGSPLHF

J gene: TRBJ2-7
D gene: TRBD2
V gene: TRBV6-4
clone size: -
CDR3 DNA: TGTGCCAGCAGGCGGGCTAGCGGGGGGACAACCTTCCGAATCCACGAGCAGTACTTC
CDR3 protein: CASRRASGGTTFRIHEQYF

J gene: TRBJ1-4
D gene: TRBD1
V gene: TRBV5-1
clone size: -
CDR3 DNA: TGCGCCAGCACTCTGACAGGGCCTACAACTAATGAAAAACTGTTTTTT
CDR3 protein: CASTLTGPTTNEKLFF

J gene: TRBJ1-5
D gene: TRBD1
V gene: TRBV5-5
clone size: -
CDR3 DNA: TGTGCCAGCAGCCTACAGGGGGCGGGCAATCAGCCCCAGCATTTT
CDR3 protein: CASSLQGAGNQPQHF

J gene: TRBJ2-1
D gene: TRBD2
V gene: TRBV7-9
clone size: -
CDR3 DNA: TGTGCCAGCAGCCCTACTAGCGGGACCTACAATGAGCAGTTCTTC
CDR3 protein: CASSPTSGTYNEQFF

J gene: TRBJ2-1
D gene: -
V gene: TRBV11-3
clone size: -
CDR3 DNA: TGTGCCAGCAGCTTAGACCCGACAGACAATGAGCAGTTCTTC
CDR3 protein: CASSLDPTDNEQFF